This T cell receptor (gamma chain) comes out of a study of Vδ1+ human thymocytes. Study-level findings and limits: Thymic TRG and TRD repertoires appeared highly polyclonal.

RNA was extracted from the cells and then reverse transcribed. Pooled V-gene forward primers with one constant-region reverse primer generated the CDR3 amplicons by multiplex PCR. TCRdb reanalysed the multiplex PCR reads with CATT. This table has 25,000 to 35,000 gamma-chain clones, roughly 20% appearing once. Details on this clone: Its antigen is still unknown.

CDR3 length: 17 residues. Unmatched junction bases numbered 16, after V lost 5 bases and J lost 0 bases. Germline CDR1 GITISATS, CDR2 ISYDGTV (reference sequence). The chain joins TRGV9 to TRGJ1 or TRGJ2. The TCR was taken from a boy under three years old who had congenital heart surgery. The sequencing sample was made of Vdelta1+ gamma-delta thymocytes from the thymus. Documented subset: FACS-sorted CD3+ TCRalphabeta- TCRVdelta1+ TCRVdelta2- thymocytes. The CDR3 bases are TGTGCCTTGTGGGCTCGTGTAAGAGGTGGGAATTATTATAAGAAACTCTTT. This encodes CALWARVRGGNYYKKLF.